The 25 T cell receptor beta chains below come from one sample, sequenced in a study of EBV T-cell therapy then PD-1 blockade in nasopharyngeal carcinoma. Their specific antigens are unknown. Described treatment: AdE1-LMPpoly-expanded autologous EBV-specific T-cell therapy followed by anti-PD-1 nivolumab. Data came from immunoSEQ multiplex PCR; TCRdb stores just in-frame clones and leaves some out. The sample includes more than 15,000 clones, 80% to 85% seen only once; the top ten take around 30%. Sequencing used CD8+ T cells from blood, obtained at day 0 from a patient whose treatment included autologous EBV-specific T cells and nivolumab. The receptors derive from a man aged 40-50 years with nasopharyngeal carcinoma.

The chain combines TRBV19 with TRBJ1-4; D ambiguous. The CDR3 is made up of 15 amino acids. V was shortened by 5 bases and J by 0 bases, with 10 bases between the two germline ends. CDR1 LNHDA and CDR2 SQIVND come from the germline V gene (reference sequence). CDR3 sequence reads: CASSPQTATNEKLFF. The DNA for the CDR3 is TGTGCCAGTAGTCCGCAAACCGCAACTAATGAAAAACTGTTTTTT.

The chain employs TRBV6-2 or TRBV6-3 and TRBJ2-7; D gene unclear. The germline CDR1 and CDR2 sequences are MNHEY and SVGEGT. Trimming took 2 bases from V and 5 from J, leaving 10 bases between them. The CDR3 is 13 residues long. The CDR3 spells CASSYRLPDEQYF. In DNA form, the CDR3 reads TGTGCCAGCAGTTACCGGCTACCCGACGAGCAGTACTTC.

The rearrangement links TRBV3-1 (or the pseudogene TRBV3-2) to TRBJ2-7, with a tentative D call TRBD1 (5 bases). Trimming took off 0 bases at V and 3 bases at J, with 12 bases between the two ends. This CDR3 has 15 residues. CDR1 and CDR2 from the germline V gene are LGHDT and YNNKEL (reference sequence). CDR3 sequence: CASSQEKNRYYEQYF. The CDR3 DNA reads TGTGCCAGCAGCCAAGAGAAAAACAGGTACTACGAGCAGTACTTC.

This chain uses TRBV29-1 with TRBJ2-7; D unresolved. Trimming shortened V by 0 bases and J by 0 bases, and 12 bases separated the two germline ends. Germline CDR1 is SQVTM and CDR2 is ANQGSEA. The CDR3 runs to 15 residues. CDR3 in amino acids: CSVEDYSGFSYEQYF. The CDR3 nucleotides read TGCAGCGTTGAAGATTATTCCGGTTTCTCCTACGAGCAGTACTTC.

The chain is built from TRBV11-2 and TRBJ2-7; D unresolved. Germline V gene data show CDR1 as SGHAT and CDR2 as FQNNGV. V was shortened by 2 bases and J by 7 bases, with 9 bases between the two germline ends. The CDR3 contains 12 residues. CDR3 nucleotide sequence: TGTGCCAGCAGCTTAAGGCAGTATGAGCAGTACTTC. As protein: CASSLRQYEQYF.

The chain employs TRBV9 and TRBJ2-1; D is unresolved. Trimming pared 4 bases from V and 10 bases from J, leaving 21 bases between. The CDR3 has 15 amino acids. Germline-derived CDR1 and CDR2 are SGDLS and YYNGEE. CDR3 residues: CASSPGTAPGEEQFF. In nucleotides, the CDR3 is TGTGCCAGCAGCCCCGGTACGGCCCCGGGCGAGGAGCAGTTCTTC.

The rearrangement joins TRBV24-1 to TRBJ1-2, with D tentatively TRBD1 (5 bases). Between the trimmed V and J ends, which lost 2 bases and 8 bases, there was a span of 20 bases. CDR1 and CDR2 from the germline V gene are KGHDR and SFDVKD. This CDR3 region has 16 residues. The CDR3 DNA reads TGTGCCACCAGTGATTCCTTCATAGGGGCAGAAGAAGGCTACACCTTC. Translating gives CATSDSFIGAEEGYTF.

In this sample, this clone turned up once. The gene calls are TRBV7-2 and TRBJ2-7, with 12 nucleotides matching TRBD1. This CDR3 has 14 residues. Germline V lookup: CDR1 SGHTA, CDR2 FQGNSA. The junction had 6 bases not matched to a gene; V was cut back by 8 bases and J by 4 bases. This chain's CDR3 is CASARGQGAYEQYF. CDR3 DNA: TGTGCCAGCGCTAGGGGACAGGGGGCTTACGAGCAGTACTTC.

The V and J genes are TRBV5-6 and TRBJ1-2; a possible D gene is TRBD1 (5 bases). CDR3 length: 16 residues. Germline V CDR1 and CDR2: SGHDT, YYEEEE. Trimming removed 1 base from V and 2 bases from J, with 15 bases in between. CDR3 region: CASSLFTQGRNYGYTF. The CDR3, as DNA: TGTGCCAGCAGCTTGTTCACGCAGGGAAGGAACTATGGCTACACCTTC.

This chain uses TRBV12-3 or TRBV12-4 with TRBJ2-7; D ambiguous. The CDR3 contains 12 residues. The V end was cut by 2 bases, the J end by 5 bases, with 7 bases between. The chain's CDR3 is CASSLKPDEQYF. The CDR3 DNA is TGTGCCAGCAGTTTAAAACCTGACGAGCAGTACTTC.

The rearrangement uses TRBV19 and TRBJ2-3; the D gene could be TRBD1 or TRBD2 (6 bases each). Germline loops: CDR1 LNHDA, CDR2 SQIVND (reference sequence). The ends were cut back, 5 bases at V and 3 bases at J, with 15 bases in the middle. This CDR3 comprises 15 residues. The CDR3 DNA sequence: TGTGCCAGTAGTCTTGGAGGGGGGAGTACAGATACGCAGTATTTT. The encoded protein is CASSLGGGSTDTQYF.

This sequence joins TRBV27 and TRBJ2-7; the D gene is possibly TRBD1 (6 bases). Per germline, CDR1 MNHEY and CDR2 SMNVEV (reference sequence). Trimming left V 3 bases short and J 0 bases short, with 9 bases between. The CDR3 is 14 residues long. In DNA, the CDR3 is TGTGCCAGCAGTTTCTACAGGGACTCCTACGAGCAGTACTTC. This gives the protein CASSFYRDSYEQYF.

The chain uses TRBV5-6 and TRBJ1-2, with unresolved D. CDR1 is SGHDT, CDR2 YYEEEE, per germline. This CDR3 region has 12 residues. V was pared by 0 bases and J by 8 bases, with 8 bases between. CDR3 sequence: CASSLGMGGYTF. The CDR3 bases are TGTGCCAGCAGCTTGGGGATGGGGGGCTACACCTTC.

The rearrangement joins TRBV19 to TRBJ1-5, with TRBD1 matching 8 bases. The V and J ends lost 10 bases and 4 bases, in that order; junction bases with no gene match: 3. The CDR3 loop spans 12 amino acids. Germline loops: CDR1 LNHDA, CDR2 SQIVND (reference sequence). The CDR3 loop is CATDRGNQPQHF. The CDR3, as DNA: TGTGCCACCGACAGGGGTAATCAGCCCCAGCATTTT.

This chain links TRBV6-2 or TRBV6-3 with TRBJ1-5; D is unresolved. In germline, CDR1 is MNHEY, CDR2 SVGEGT. The V end lost 0 bases, the J end lost 6 bases, and 6 bases lay between the germline ends. CDR3 length: 13 residues. The CDR3 DNA reads as TGTGCCAGCAGTTACTCCCCAAGTCAGCCCCAGCATTTT. Amino acids: CASSYSPSQPQHF.

The chain couples TRBV27 to TRBJ2-7; tentative D call: TRBD1 (6 bases). Germline CDR1 and CDR2: MNHEY and SMNVEV (reference sequence). V lost 3 bases, J lost 7 bases, and 13 bases lay in between. The length of the CDR3 is 13 residues. The CDR3 loop reads CASSLPGAWEQYF. In DNA form, the CDR3 reads TGTGCCAGCAGTTTGCCAGGGGCCTGGGAGCAGTACTTC.

The chain recombines TRBV29-1 with TRBJ2-3, with TRBD2 matching 7 bases. The CDR3 totals 15 residues. The ends lost 7 bases at V and 1 base at J; junction bases unmatched: 11. Germline CDR1 reads SQVTM; CDR2 reads ANQGSEA. Here the CDR3 reads CSGSIGGGGTDTQYF. The CDR3 bases are TGCAGCGGATCGATTGGGGGGGGAGGCACAGATACGCAGTATTTT.

This clone was detected only a few times. V is TRBV6-2 or TRBV6-3 and J is TRBJ2-6; unclear D gene. This CDR3 region has 14 residues. The germline V and J ends were trimmed by 2 bases and 0 bases, with 2 bases remaining between them. CDR1 is MNHEY, CDR2 SVGEGT, per germline. Written as DNA, the CDR3 is TGTGCCAGCAGTTACAGCTCTGGGGCCAACGTCCTGACTTTC. Its translation is CASSYSSGANVLTF.

This sequence joins TRBV4-3 and TRBJ1-5; possible D gene TRBD1, 6 bases. The V gene lost 0 bases and the J gene lost 0 bases, with 21 bases spanning the gap. This CDR3 has 20 residues. Germline lookup yields CDR1 LGHNA and CDR2 YSLEER. The chain's CDR3 is CASSQDLLGDNLFSNQPQHF. CDR3 sequence (DNA): TGCGCCAGCAGCCAAGATCTTTTAGGGGACAACCTATTTAGCAATCAGCCCCAGCATTTT.

The chain joins TRBV24-1 to TRBJ1-5; D gene uncertain. CDR3 length: 12 residues. V lost 1 base, J lost 6 bases, and 3 bases lay in between. Germline V CDR1 and CDR2: KGHDR, SFDVKD. Written as DNA, the CDR3 is TGTGCCACCAGTGATTTCGGTCAGCCCCAGCATTTT. This encodes CATSDFGQPQHF.

This clone was seen only once. This sequence joins TRBV6-2 or TRBV6-3 and TRBJ2-3, with 7 bases lining up with TRBD2. Germline CDR1 reads MNHEY; CDR2 reads SVGEGT. Trimming cost V 6 bases and J 2 bases; bases outside gene matches: 8. The CDR3 has 15 residues. The CDR3, as DNA: TGTGCCAGCAGCCCGGGGGGAATGGACACAGATACGCAGTATTTT. Its protein is CASSPGGMDTDTQYF.

V and J are TRBV27 and TRBJ1-3; TRBD1 might be the D (6 bases). Germline CDR1 is MNHEY and CDR2 is SMNVEV (reference sequence). Trimming stripped 5 bases from V and 3 bases from J, with 17 bases between. This CDR3 contains 16 residues. The CDR3 loop is CASSTRGGLRGNTIYF. In nucleotides, the CDR3 is TGTGCCAGCAGTACCCGCGGGGGCTTGCGTGGAAACACCATATATTTT.

The chain is built from TRBV9 and TRBJ1-2; no clear D gene. The V end lost 3 bases, the J end lost 6 bases, and 6 bases lay between the germline ends. Germline V gene lookup returns CDR1 SGDLS and CDR2 YYNGEE. The CDR3 is 11 amino acids. Written as DNA, the CDR3 is TGTGCCAGCAGCGACCCGGATGGCTACACCTTC. Its protein product is CASSDPDGYTF.

The V and J genes are TRBV20-1 and TRBJ2-3; D ambiguous. The CDR3 extends over 11 amino acids. V was shortened by 6 bases and J by 0 bases, with 4 bases between the two germline ends. Germline V lookup: CDR1 DFQATT, CDR2 SNEGSKA (reference sequence). The CDR3 sequence is CSARSTDTQYF. CDR3 DNA: TGCAGTGCCCGAAGCACAGATACGCAGTATTTT.

This clone occurred a few times. The chain joins TRBV24-1 to TRBJ2-2, with a possible D match to TRBD2 (5 bases). Germline-derived CDR1 and CDR2 are KGHDR and SFDVKD. This CDR3 comprises 15 residues. V was shortened by 0 bases and J by 3 bases, with 7 bases between the two germline ends. The CDR3 DNA follows: TGTGCCACCAGTGATTTGGGGAGAGACACCGGGGAGCTGTTTTTT. Translation: CATSDLGRDTGELFF.